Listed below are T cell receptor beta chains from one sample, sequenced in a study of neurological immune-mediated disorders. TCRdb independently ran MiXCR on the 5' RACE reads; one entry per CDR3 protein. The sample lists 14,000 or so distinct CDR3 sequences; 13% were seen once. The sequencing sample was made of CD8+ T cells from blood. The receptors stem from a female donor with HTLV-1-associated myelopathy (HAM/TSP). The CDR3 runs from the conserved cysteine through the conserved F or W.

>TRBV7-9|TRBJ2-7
CASSTADRVHEQYF
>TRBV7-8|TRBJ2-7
CASSILAGGYYEQYF
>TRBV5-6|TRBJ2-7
CASTTGPYEQYF
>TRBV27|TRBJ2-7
CASSLLPGQGYYEQYF
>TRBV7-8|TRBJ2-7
CASSIRTGDPYEQYF
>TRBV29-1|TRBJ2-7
CSVEEGGTIYEQYF
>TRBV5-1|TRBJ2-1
CASSLDAAPVNEQFF
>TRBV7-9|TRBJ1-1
CASSRREVEAFF
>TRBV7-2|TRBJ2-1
CASSPTRGGGGEQFF
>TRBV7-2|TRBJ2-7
CASSYSGQGNEQYF
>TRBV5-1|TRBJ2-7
CASSSIASYGEQYF
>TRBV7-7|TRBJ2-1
CASSLGGGDNEQFF
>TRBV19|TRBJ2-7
CASSITGTSYEQYF
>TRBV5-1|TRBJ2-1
CASSLVASGGRLGNEQFF
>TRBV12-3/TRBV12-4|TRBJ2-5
CASSPPRDQETQYF
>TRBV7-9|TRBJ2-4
CASSPETGARRAKNIQYF
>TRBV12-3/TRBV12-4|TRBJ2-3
CASTLLAGFTDTQYF
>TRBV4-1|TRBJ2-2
CASSQGGLAGEGTGELFF
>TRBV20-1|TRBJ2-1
CSARDLWGTRAYNEQFF
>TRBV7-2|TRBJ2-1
CASSSSRQGLFNEQFF
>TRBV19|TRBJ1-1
CASSITNGPNTEAFF